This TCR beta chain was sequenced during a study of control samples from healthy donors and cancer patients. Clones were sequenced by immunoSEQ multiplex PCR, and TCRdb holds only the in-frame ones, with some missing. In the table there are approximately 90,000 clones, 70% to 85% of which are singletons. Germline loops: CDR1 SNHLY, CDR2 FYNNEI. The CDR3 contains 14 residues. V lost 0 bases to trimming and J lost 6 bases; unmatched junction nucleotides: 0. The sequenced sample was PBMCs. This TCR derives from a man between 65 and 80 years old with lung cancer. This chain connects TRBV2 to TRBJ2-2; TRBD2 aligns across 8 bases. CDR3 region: CASSEARGAGELFF. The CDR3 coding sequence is TGTGCCAGCAGTGAAGCGCGGGGGGCCGGGGAGCTGTTTTTT.